The sequence of this TCR beta chain was determined in a study of blood T cell repertoires in COVID-19. In the study overall: The analysed material was cDNA or gDNA that came from T cells, B-cell-depleted T cells, or PBMCs.

Germline CDR1 reads MNHNY; CDR2 reads SVGAGI (reference sequence). Trimming removed 4 bases from V and 4 bases from J, with 8 bases in between. This CDR3 spans 13 amino acids. Original handling: By means of reference gene primer amplification, nucleated cell counts were estimated. TCRdb's copy holds only in-frame clones and misses some; the assay was immunoSEQ multiplex PCR. V and J calls and clone size are copied from that table; D and trimming were computed from the DNA. The sample includes 150,000 or so clones, around 82% seen only once; the top ten take nearly 15%. Source material: peripheral blood. The rearrangement joins TRBV6-6 to TRBJ1-5; D is uncertain. This sequence originates from a human donor with acute or convalescent COVID-19. The donor label of this sample is uncertain. CDR3 sequence (DNA): TGTGCCAGCAGTTGGGCGGGAAATCAGCCCCAGCATTTT. It yields the protein CASSWAGNQPQHF.